One and the same sample provided the 15 T cell receptor beta chains below, sequenced in a study of blood T cell repertoires in COVID-19 (dated by TCRdb to about 2020). Library method: the immunoSEQ multiplex PCR assay. What TCRdb holds here is the immuneACCESS table cut down to in-frame rearrangements. Part of the clones is not present; checked against another copy, under half of the missing clones reflect an unresolved V gene, and the others are unexplained. This sample gives roughly 200,000 clones in total; around nine tenths of them show up just once. The top ten constitute 3% to 4% of the sample. Source material: PBMCs or T cells enriched from blood (not recorded which). These receptor sequences come from a woman in her twenties or thirties with acute COVID-19.

The chain recombines TRBV6-1 with TRBJ2-2, with 10 positions matching TRBD2. There are 16 residues in the CDR3. V was pared by 1 base and J by 1 base, with 0 bases of the junction left unmatched. CDR1 is MNHNS, CDR2 SASEGT, per germline. CDR3 in DNA: TGTGCCAGCAGTGAAGGACTAGCGGGGAACACCGGGGAGCTGTTTTTT. Protein product: CASSEGLAGNTGELFF.

The chain recombines TRBV7-3 with TRBJ1-1; no definite D call. Germline V lookup: CDR1 SGHTA, CDR2 FQGTGA. Trimming took 4 bases from V and 1 from J, leaving 7 bases between them. The length of the CDR3 is 13 residues. The CDR3 sequence is CASSSLGNTEAFF. CDR3 DNA sequence: TGTGCCAGCAGCTCTCTCGGGAACACTGAAGCTTTCTTT.

The sample holds a few counts of this clone. The chain uses TRBV4-2 and TRBJ2-6; D may be TRBD1 (5 bases). The V end lost 5 bases, the J end lost 4 bases, and 15 bases lay between the germline ends. This CDR3 contains 16 residues. Germline V gene lookup returns CDR1 LGHNA and CDR2 YNFKEQ. The CDR3 loop reads CASSVDQGSGANVLTF. The CDR3 DNA reads TGTGCCAGCAGCGTTGACCAGGGATCCGGGGCCAACGTCCTGACTTTC.

V is TRBV18 and J is TRBJ1-1, with 11 bases aligning to TRBD1. The length of the CDR3 is 13 residues. CDR1 is KGHSH and CDR2 is LQKENI in the germline V gene. The ends lost 2 bases at V and 7 bases at J; junction bases unmatched: 0. The CDR3 nucleotides are TGTGCCAGCTCACCAGGGACAGGGGGTGAAGCTTTCTTT. It yields the protein CASSPGTGGEAFF. Supplemented by reference TRBV18 and TRBJ1-1, the full variable domain reads NAGVMQNPRHLVRRRGQEARLRCSPMKGHSHVYWYRQLPEEGLKFMVYLQKENIIDESGMPKERFSAEFPKEGPSILRIQQVVRGDSAAYFCASSPGTGGEAFFGQGTRLTVV.

V and J are TRBV15 and TRBJ2-1, with 8 bases aligning to TRBD1. V was pared by 5 bases and J by 8 bases, with 11 bases of the junction left unmatched. This CDR3 region has 15 residues. Germline CDR1 is LNHNV and CDR2 is YYDKDF (reference sequence). Here the CDR3 reads CATSWGRTGPHEQFF. The CDR3 DNA reads TGTGCCACCAGCTGGGGCCGGACAGGGCCCCATGAGCAGTTCTTC.

This clone has only a few counts. The V gene is TRBV3-1 (or the pseudogene TRBV3-2), the J gene TRBJ1-2; D is unclear. The CDR3 consists of 14 residues. Germline V gene sequence: CDR1 LGHDT, CDR2 YNNKEL (reference sequence). Trimming took 1 base from V and 8 from J, leaving 14 bases between them. This CDR3 is CASSQGSSEGGYTF. The CDR3 coding sequence is TGTGCCAGCAGCCAAGGATCGTCCGAGGGAGGCTACACCTTC.

V and J are TRBV6-5 and TRBJ2-5, with D possibly matching TRBD1 (6 bases). V dropped 0 bases and J dropped 3 bases, with 14 bases sitting between them. The V gene's germline CDR1 is MNHEY and CDR2 SVGAGI. The CDR3 covers 16 residues. CDR3 protein: CASSYSDSHLKETQYF. The CDR3 DNA is TGTGCCAGCAGTTACTCGGACAGCCACCTTAAAGAGACCCAGTACTTC.

The chain joins TRBV11-2 to TRBJ1-2, with D possibly matching TRBD1 (5 bases). V lost 5 bases and J lost 4, with 8 bases in between. Germline V gene sequence: CDR1 SGHAT, CDR2 FQNNGV. The CDR3 consists of 12 residues. CDR3 coding DNA: TGTGCCAGCAGCGACAGAATCTATGGCTACACCTTC. It encodes CASSDRIYGYTF.

The CDR3 DNA is TGTGCCAGCAGCCGGACAGGGGAAATCCACGAGCAGTACTTC. Its protein product is CASSRTGEIHEQYF. The chain links TRBV6-5 to TRBJ2-7, with TRBD1 identical over 9 bases. The CDR3 totals 14 residues. V lost 6 bases and J lost 5; bases outside the gene matches: 8. From germline, CDR1 is MNHEY and CDR2 SVGAGI.

The chain links TRBV5-3 to TRBJ1-2; no clear D. TRBV5-3 is reported as an ORF; its role is uncertain. V lost 2 bases, J lost 6 bases, and 8 bases lay in between. The CDR3 is made up of 12 amino acids. The CDR3 region is CARSFGRDGYTF. CDR3 nucleotides: TGTGCCAGAAGCTTCGGCCGGGATGGCTACACCTTC.

J is TRBJ1-5 and V is TRBV2; D call uncertain. Germline-derived CDR1 and CDR2 are SNHLY and FYNNEI. The CDR3 runs 14 residues. V lost 6 bases, J lost 0 bases, and 9 bases lay in between. The CDR3 sequence is CASRGGNSNQPQHF. In DNA form, the CDR3 reads TGTGCCAGCAGGGGCGGGAATAGCAATCAGCCCCAGCATTTT.

As DNA, the CDR3 is TGTGCCAGCAGTTACGAGCGGGGGGCCCCCCACGAGCAGTACTTC. Encoded protein: CASSYERGAPHEQYF. This chain joins TRBV6-2 or TRBV6-3 and TRBJ2-7; 9 bases align to TRBD2. With 2 bases clipped from V and 5 bases from J, the junction kept 7 bases outside the gene matches. Per germline, CDR1 MNHEY and CDR2 SVGEGT. The CDR3 consists of 15 residues.

The V and J genes are TRBV7-9 and TRBJ2-1, with 9 positions matching TRBD1. J gave up 6 bases and V 1 base, and 1 base lay outside the gene matches. Germline V gene sequence: CDR1 SEHNR, CDR2 FQNEAQ (reference sequence). This CDR3 is 14 amino acids long. CDR3 protein: CASSLETGGNEQFF. The DNA for the CDR3 is TGTGCCAGCAGCTTAGAGACAGGGGGCAATGAGCAGTTCTTC. The full variable domain, in which reference TRBV7-9 and TRBJ2-1 provide the parts outside the CDR3, is DTGVSQNPRHKITKRGQNVTFRCDPISEHNRLYWYRQTLGQGPEFLTYFQNEAQLEKSRLLSDRFSAERPKGSFSTLEIQRTEQGDSAMYLCASSLETGGNEQFFGPGTRLTVL.

The count of this clone is one. The genes are TRBV11-3 and TRBJ2-3; 12 bases match TRBD2. This CDR3 has 17 amino acids. Germline loops: CDR1 SGHNT, CDR2 YENEEA. Losses at the gene ends were 5 bases for V and 7 bases for J; bases not matched to a gene: 13. CDR3 amino acids: CASSPGLAGSRGNTQYF. The CDR3 bases are TGTGCCAGCAGCCCCGGACTAGCGGGGTCCCGCGGAAATACGCAGTATTTT.

The rearrangement uses TRBV24-1 and TRBJ1-1; weak D call: TRBD1 (6 bases). Germline V gene lookup returns CDR1 KGHDR and CDR2 SFDVKD. The CDR3 is 13 residues long. The V gene lost 5 bases and the J gene lost 9 bases, with 15 bases spanning the gap. This CDR3 is CATSGQDRTQAFF. CDR3 nucleotides: TGTGCCACCAGTGGACAGGACCGGACTCAAGCTTTCTTT.